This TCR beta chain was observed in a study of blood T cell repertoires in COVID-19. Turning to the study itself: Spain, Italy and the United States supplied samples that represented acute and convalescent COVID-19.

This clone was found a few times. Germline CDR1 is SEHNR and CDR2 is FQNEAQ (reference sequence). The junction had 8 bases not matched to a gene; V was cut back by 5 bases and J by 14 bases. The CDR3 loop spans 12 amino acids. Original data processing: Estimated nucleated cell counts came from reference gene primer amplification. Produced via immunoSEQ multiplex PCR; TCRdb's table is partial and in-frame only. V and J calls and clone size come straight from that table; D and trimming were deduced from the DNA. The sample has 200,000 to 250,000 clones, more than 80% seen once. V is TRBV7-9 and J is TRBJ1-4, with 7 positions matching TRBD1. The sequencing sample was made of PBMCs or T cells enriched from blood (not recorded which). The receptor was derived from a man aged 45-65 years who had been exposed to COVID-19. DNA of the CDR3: TGTGCCAGCAGCCCAGACAGGGTAAGGCTGTTTTTT. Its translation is CASSPDRVRLFF.